Listed below are T cell receptor beta chains from one sample, sequenced in a study of human thymus T cells. Clones were sequenced by immunoSEQ multiplex PCR, and TCRdb holds only the in-frame ones, with some missing. The table includes tens of thousands of clones, 94% detected once. Sequencing was performed on blood. These receptors were taken from a boy less than two years old with a congenital heart defect but otherwise immunologically healthy. Each CDR3 is given with its conserved first and last residue. The D gene is left open where the match is weak. Size is omitted from some rows. Given values are once, few, many or a class for expanded clones.

cdr3_aa cdr3_nt v_call clone_size d_call j_call
CASSQDPVTEAFF TGCGCCAGCAGCCAAGATCCAGTCACTGAAGCTTTCTTT TRBV4-1 NA NA TRBJ1-1
CASSVLTGGDEQFF TGTGCCAGCAGTGTCTTGACAGGGGGGGATGAGCAGTTCTTC TRBV6-1 NA TRBD1 TRBJ2-1
CASSQVGGAPDTQYF TGCGCCAGCAGCCAAGTCGGGGGGGCCCCAGATACGCAGTATTTT TRBV4-1 NA TRBD2 TRBJ2-3
CASKLTGKHSPLHF TGTGCCAGTAAATTGACAGGGAAACATTCACCCCTCCACTTT TRBV19 NA TRBD1 TRBJ1-6
CASRDTGANQPQHF TGTGCCAGCAGGGATACAGGGGCCAATCAGCCCCAGCATTTT TRBV6-1 NA TRBD1 TRBJ1-5
CASSRANVLTF TGCGCCAGCAGCCGGGCCAACGTCCTGACTTTC TRBV4-3 NA NA TRBJ2-6
CASNPDRDNEQFF TGTGCCAGCAACCCGGACAGGGACAATGAGCAGTTCTTC TRBV2 NA TRBD1 TRBJ2-1
CASRKSGQSGMNTEAFF TGTGCCAGCCGGAAAAGTGGACAGTCGGGGATGAACACTGAAGCTTTCTTT TRBV27 NA NA TRBJ1-1
CASTPGGNYGYTF TGTGCCAGCACCCCGGGAGGGAACTATGGCTACACCTTC TRBV28 NA NA TRBJ1-2
CASSLSTDTQYF TGTGCCAGCAGTTTAAGCACAGATACGCAGTATTTT TRBV28 NA NA TRBJ2-3
CASSPSRKQGLYEQYF TGCGCCAGCAGCCCGTCAAGGAAACAGGGACTCTACGAGCAGTACTTC TRBV4-1 NA NA TRBJ2-7
CASSVSSGSSSYNEQFF TGTGCCAGCAGCGTTTCGAGCGGGTCCAGCTCCTACAATGAGCAGTTCTTC TRBV9 NA NA TRBJ2-1
CASSQGPLYEQYF TGCGCCAGCAGCCAAGGACCCCTCTACGAGCAGTACTTC TRBV4-1 few NA TRBJ2-7
CASRLHYNSPLHF TGTGCCAGCAGGCTACACTATAATTCACCCCTCCACTTT TRBV6-1 NA NA TRBJ1-6
CASTSQGNGYTF TGTGCCAGCACTTCACAGGGGAATGGCTACACCTTC TRBV28 once TRBD1 TRBJ1-2
CASSLIDRVYGYTF TGTGCCAGCAGCCTAATTGACAGGGTATATGGCTACACCTTC TRBV6-1 once TRBD1 TRBJ1-2
CSVTGTEAFF TGCAGTGTGACAGGGACTGAAGCTTTCTTT TRBV20-1 few TRBD1 TRBJ1-1
CASSLLAVRETQYF TGTGCCAGCAGCTTACTAGCGGTCCGGGAGACCCAGTACTTC TRBV11-2 NA TRBD2 TRBJ2-5
CASRDRRMNTEAFF TGTGCCAGTCGGGACAGACGTATGAACACTGAAGCTTTCTTT TRBV19 NA TRBD1 TRBJ1-1
CASSWTGGNEKLFF TGTGCCAGCAGCTGGACAGGGGGTAATGAAAAACTGTTTTTT TRBV7-9 NA TRBD1 TRBJ1-4
CASSYSTGGYEQYF TGTGCCAGCAGTTACTCGACCGGTGGCTACGAGCAGTACTTC TRBV6-5 NA NA TRBJ2-7
CASSPGGGTDTQYF TGCGCCAGCAGCCCGGGGGGGGGCACAGATACGCAGTATTTT TRBV5-1 NA TRBD2 TRBJ2-3
CASSERTGKNIQYF TGTGCCAGCAGTGAACGGACAGGGAAAAACATTCAGTACTTC TRBV25-1 NA TRBD1 TRBJ2-4
CASSPGRDGETQYF TGTGCCAGCAGCCCTGGACGGGACGGAGAGACCCAGTACTTC TRBV6-5 NA NA TRBJ2-5
CASTGQRRTVF TGTGCCAGCACCGGACAGCGGAGGACGGTCTTC TRBV19 NA NA TRBJ2-1
CASSSGEGTDTQYF TGCGCCAGCAGCTCTGGAGAGGGCACAGATACGCAGTATTTT TRBV5-1 NA NA TRBJ2-3
CASSLGKTDTQYF TGTGCCAGCAGCTTGGGAAAGACAGATACGCAGTATTTT TRBV5-6 NA NA TRBJ2-3
CASSVGTGTYSPLHF TGCGCCAGCAGCGTAGGGACAGGAACTTATTCACCCCTCCACTTT TRBV5-1 once TRBD1 TRBJ1-6
CASSWTSGNEQFF TGCGCCAGCAGCTGGACTAGCGGGAATGAGCAGTTCTTC TRBV5-1 NA TRBD2 TRBJ2-1
CASSQDSLLSGISYEQYF TGTGCCAGCAGCCAAGATTCCCTCCTTAGCGGGATCTCCTACGAGCAGTACTTC TRBV4-2 NA TRBD2 TRBJ2-7
CASSVRGGPDTQYF TGTGCCAGCAGCGTACGGGGGGGCCCGGATACGCAGTATTTT TRBV9 NA TRBD2 TRBJ2-3
CASSFLGGTEAFF TGTGCCAGCAGCTTTCTCGGGGGAACTGAAGCTTTCTTT TRBV25-1 once NA TRBJ1-1
CASSPLLGFGEQFF TGTGCCAGCAGCCCCTTGTTGGGGTTCGGGGAGCAGTTCTTC TRBV5-6 once NA TRBJ2-1
CASSETGSNGYTF TGTGCCAGCAGTGAAACAGGTAGCAATGGCTACACCTTC TRBV6-1 once NA TRBJ1-2
CASSQDYSGGSGAQYF TGTGCCAGCAGCCAAGATTATAGCGGGGGGAGTGGGGCGCAGTATTTT TRBV4-2 NA TRBD2 TRBJ2-3
CASGPSGGTDTQYF TGTGCCAGCGGTCCGAGCGGGGGCACAGATACGCAGTATTTT TRBV4-2 NA TRBD2 TRBJ2-3
CASSSLAGGRTDTQYF TGTGCCAGCAGCTCCCTAGCGGGGGGGCGCACAGATACGCAGTATTTT TRBV7-2 once TRBD2 TRBJ2-3
CASSVDARRTGELFF TGTGCCAGCAGCGTAGATGCCAGGAGGACCGGGGAGCTGTTTTTT TRBV9 NA NA TRBJ2-2
CASSFGVGGKTQYF TGTGCCAGCAGTTTTGGAGTGGGGGGGAAGACCCAGTACTTC TRBV13 NA TRBD2 TRBJ2-5
CASSSRAAGLGTEAFF TGTGCCAGCAGTAGTAGGGCAGCCGGGCTGGGCACTGAAGCTTTCTTT TRBV21-1 NA NA TRBJ1-1
CASSWTSGGLDEQFF TGCGCCAGCAGCTGGACTAGCGGGGGGTTGGATGAGCAGTTCTTC TRBV5-1 NA TRBD2 TRBJ2-1
CASSPDRAGGELFF TGTGCCAGCAGCCCGGACAGGGCTGGCGGGGAGCTGTTTTTT TRBV6-5 once TRBD1 TRBJ2-2
CASSLRDQNYGYTF TGTGCCAGCAGCTTGAGGGACCAGAACTATGGCTACACCTTC TRBV7-9 NA NA TRBJ1-2
CASSLDPPNQPQHF TGTGCCAGCAGCCTCGACCCCCCCAATCAGCCCCAGCATTTT TRBV7-2 NA NA TRBJ1-5